Below, one T cell receptor beta chain is given with its context. Its specificity is unknown. The record originates from a study of post-analysis software for immune sequencing data. cDNA libraries for TCR beta contained unique molecular identifiers. TCRdb passed the PCR reads through MiXCR, listing each CDR3 protein once. The top ten hold about 4.5% of the sample, which has about 810,000 distinct CDR3 sequences, roughly 50% seen once. Study results and caveats: Higher frequency in patients than in controls was seen for five TRBV segments, with TRBV5-6, TRBV5-1 and TRBV20-1 among them. Strong co-clustering by F measure was seen for same-batch samples. A significant reduction in normalized Chao1 diversity was observed in multiple sclerosis patients versus controls.

The CDR3 extends over 15 amino acids. Germline trimming cut 5 bases from V and 3 bases from J; bases unmatched to any gene: 4. The genes are TRBV12-3 or TRBV12-4 and TRBJ2-1; 10 positions match TRBD2. Sequencing was carried out using blood. This TCR derives from a girl aged 5 to 17 with multiple sclerosis. CDR3: CASSLLAGFYNEQFF. The DNA of the CDR3 is TGTGCCAGCAGTCTACTAGCGGGGTTCTACAATGAGCAGTTCTTC.